A single sample gave rise to the 5 T cell receptor beta chains below, sequenced in a study of blood T cell repertoires in COVID-19. Using immunoSEQ multiplex PCR, the repertoire was profiled, and TCRdb retains in-frame clones only, with some absent. The data contain about 230,000 clones, about nine tenths of them seen just once; the ten biggest clones take up around a tenth. Sequencing was performed on peripheral blood. These receptors came from a man over 45 with COVID-19, enrolled during active disease.

This chain connects TRBV14 to TRBJ2-7; the D is unclear. V shed 1 base and J shed 2 bases, with 9 bases lying between them. The germline CDR1 and CDR2 sequences are SGHDN and FVKESK. This CDR3 contains 14 residues. As DNA, the CDR3 is TGTGCCAGCAGCCAAGCTTACAACCCCTACGAGCAGTACTTC. Amino acid sequence: CASSQAYNPYEQYF.

This clone was counted between two and nine times. The chain uses TRBV2 and TRBJ1-5; maybe TRBD1 (5 bases). Trimming left V 7 bases short and J 0 bases short, with 10 bases between. The CDR3 is made up of 14 amino acids. Germline V gives CDR1 SNHLY, CDR2 FYNNEI. CDR3 DNA: TGTGCCAGCAAACCGACAGATAGCAATCAGCCCCAGCATTTT. Protein: CASKPTDSNQPQHF.

The chain joins TRBV27 to TRBJ1-3; D remains unclear. The germline V gene has CDR1 MNHEY and CDR2 SMNVEV (reference sequence). V was trimmed by 5 bases and J by 5 bases, leaving 10 bases between them. This CDR3 has 13 amino acids. The CDR3 bases are TGTGCCAGCAGTCGGAGCCCGAGAAACACCATATATTTT. Its protein is CASSRSPRNTIYF.

Only one count was recorded for this clone. The V and J genes are TRBV2 and TRBJ1-2; D gene unclear. Trimming pared 7 bases from V and 4 bases from J, leaving 13 bases between. This CDR3 contains 13 residues. Germline CDR1 and CDR2: SNHLY and FYNNEI. The CDR3 DNA reads as TGTGCCAGCAAGTCGGGGAGAAGCTATGGCTACACCTTC. Protein product: CASKSGRSYGYTF.

This clone showed up just once. V is TRBV7-2 and J is TRBJ2-7; D possibly corresponds to TRBD2 (5 bases). CDR1 SGHTA and CDR2 FQGNSA come from the germline V gene. Deletions cut 7 bases from V and 2 bases from J, with 15 bases between. The CDR3 sequence is 14 residues long. As DNA, the CDR3 is TGTGCCAGCACCGGCACTAGTGATCCCTACGAGCAGTACTTC. The encoded protein is CASTGTSDPYEQYF.